This T cell receptor (beta chain) was sequenced during a study of CD8+CD57+ T cells in acquired aplastic anemia. General study results and limits: Patients shared 25 to 35 CD8+ CDR3 sequences with controls. CD8+ Simpson's diversity showed no significant patient-control difference.

Sequenced patients had shown CD8+CD57+ cell expansion by flow cytometry. Patient blood was sampled before any therapy had been received. Genomic DNA served as template for TCR beta VDJ and CDR3 profiling. TCRdb passed the reads through MiXCR, listing each CDR3 protein once. Among approximately 59,000 distinct CDR3 sequences listed, just over 55% were seen once. The germline gives CDR1 MNHEY, CDR2 SMNVEV (reference sequence). The CDR3 loop spans 12 amino acids. Worth noting for this clonotype: Its target is unknown. This could be a read error, since a much larger clone is one nucleotide away.

The V call is TRBV27, the J call TRBJ2-1; possibly TRBD2 for D (6 bases). The receptor's source is a human donor with aplastic anemia. The material sequenced was sorted CD4+, CD8+, or CD8+CD57+ T cells (not recorded which) from PBMCs. CDR3 DNA sequence: TGTGCCAGCAGTTACGGGGGTAATGGGCAGTTCTTC. Translated, it gives CASSYGGNGQFF.